One sample yielded the 24 T cell receptor beta chains listed below, sequenced in a study of beta chain features in type 1 diabetes. General study results and limits: In all four CD4+ subsets, TCRB CDR3 length was significantly, moderately reduced in type 1 diabetes.

What these receptors recognize is not known. Expressed TCRB transcripts got sequenced, as all isolated RNA was reverse transcribed. Generated by immunoSEQ multiplex PCR, the TCRdb table keeps only in-frame clones and is missing some. The sample lists a few hundred thousand clones, roughly a quarter seen once, with about 0.012% in the top ten. Sequencing was performed on naive CD4+ T cells from blood. The source is a woman aged 25 to 45 with type 1 diabetes.

The V gene is TRBV7-3, the J gene TRBJ2-3, with 9 bases that match TRBD1. Germline-derived CDR1 and CDR2 are SGHTA and FQGTGA. After removal of 3 bases from V and 0 bases from J, the junction contained 4 bases not matched to a gene. This CDR3 has 16 amino acids. The DNA for the CDR3 is TGTGCCAGCAGCTTCGGGACAGGGAATAGCACAGATACGCAGTATTTT. This translates into CASSFGTGNSTDTQYF.

The rearrangement joins TRBV19 to TRBJ2-7; maybe TRBD1 (6 bases). The CDR3 length is 14 residues. Germline loops: CDR1 LNHDA, CDR2 SQIVND (reference sequence). Trimming stripped 2 bases from V and 2 bases from J, with 10 bases between. The CDR3 loop reads CASSIRGQTYEQYF. CDR3 sequence (DNA): TGTGCCAGTAGTATACGCGGACAGACCTACGAGCAGTACTTC.

The chain couples TRBV6-5 to TRBJ1-2; 7 bases line up with TRBD1. The CDR3 length is 15 residues. CDR1 is MNHEY and CDR2 is SVGAGI in the germline V gene. V lost 4 bases, J lost 2 bases, and 7 bases stayed unmatched. CDR3 sequence: CASSWATGANYGYTF. As DNA, the CDR3 is TGTGCCAGCAGTTGGGCCACAGGGGCGAACTATGGCTACACCTTC.

DNA for the CDR3: TGTGCCAGCTCACAGACAGGGATGATCATGCCCCAGCATTTT. Its translation is CASSQTGMIMPQHF. The rearrangement joins TRBV18 to TRBJ1-5, with 7 bases matching TRBD1. The CDR3 is 14 residues long. Germline V gene data show CDR1 as KGHSH and CDR2 as LQKENI. V lost 4 bases and J lost 9; bases outside the gene matches: 9.

This clone showed up just a few times. The chain uses TRBV7-9 and TRBJ2-7; 7 nucleotides align to TRBD2. Germline trimming cut 3 bases from V and 3 bases from J; bases unmatched to any gene: 8. Germline V gene sequence: CDR1 SEHNR, CDR2 FQNEAQ (reference sequence). The CDR3 has 15 amino acids. The CDR3: CASSFVTGGNYEQYF. The CDR3 DNA reads TGTGCCAGCAGCTTTGTTACGGGAGGTAACTACGAGCAGTACTTC.

The rearrangement joins TRBV14 to TRBJ2-3; D is unclear. The CDR3 totals 14 residues. CDR1 and CDR2 from the germline V gene are SGHDN and FVKESK. The ends were cut back, 1 base at V and 5 bases at J, with 10 bases in the middle. The CDR3 coding sequence is TGTGCCAGCAGCCAAGTCGATGTACTAGATACGCAGTATTTT. The encoded protein is CASSQVDVLDTQYF.

The CDR3 DNA follows: TGTGCCAGCAGCCGAAGAACTAGCACAGATACGCAGTATTTT. Its protein is CASSRRTSTDTQYF. The rearrangement links TRBV5-6 to TRBJ2-3; no clear D. The CDR3 runs to 14 residues. V dropped 4 bases and J dropped 0 bases, with 9 bases sitting between them. Germline V gives CDR1 SGHDT, CDR2 YYEEEE. The variable domain in full, with the rest retrieved from reference TRBV5-6 and TRBJ2-3, is DAGVTQSPTHLIKTRGQQVTLRCSPKSGHDTVSWYQQALGQGPQFIFQYYEEEERQRGNFPDRFSGHQFPNYSSELNVNALLLGDSALYLCASSRRTSTDTQYFGPGTRLTVL.

This clone was seen more than once but under ten times. The J gene is TRBJ1-5, the V gene TRBV30, with D tentatively TRBD1 (5 bases). Germline values: CDR1 GTSNPN, CDR2 SVGIG (reference sequence). V dropped 1 base and J dropped 1 base, with 11 bases sitting between them. The CDR3 covers 15 residues. CDR3 region: CAWSAGGASNQPQHF. The CDR3, as DNA: TGTGCCTGGAGTGCGGGAGGGGCAAGCAATCAGCCCCAGCATTTT.

The V gene is TRBV11-2, the J gene TRBJ2-3, with a possible D match to TRBD2 (6 bases). CDR3 length: 16 amino acids. Trimming took 0 bases from V and 6 from J, leaving 16 bases between them. Germline CDR1 and CDR2: SGHAT and FQNNGV. CDR3 amino acids: CASSLEDYGAADTQYF. CDR3 bases: TGTGCCAGCAGCTTAGAGGACTACGGAGCTGCGGATACGCAGTATTTT.

The chain employs TRBV7-9 and TRBJ2-1; 13 bases are a match to TRBD2. Germline CDR1 is SEHNR and CDR2 is FQNEAQ (reference sequence). The CDR3 has 17 residues. After removal of 4 bases from V and 8 bases from J, the junction contained 11 bases not matched to a gene. Here the CDR3 DNA reads TGTGCCAGCAGCTCCGGACTAGCGGGAGATTTTGTGGATGAGCAGTTCTTC. Its protein product is CASSSGLAGDFVDEQFF. Together with reference TRBV7-9 and TRBJ2-1, the CDR3 gives the full variable domain: DTGVSQNPRHKITKRGQNVTFRCDPISEHNRLYWYRQTLGQGPEFLTYFQNEAQLEKSRLLSDRFSAERPKGSFSTLEIQRTEQGDSAMYLCASSSGLAGDFVDEQFFGPGTRLTVL.

This clone was counted between two and nine times. The V and J genes are TRBV29-1 and TRBJ1-2, with D perhaps matching TRBD1 (6 bases). Deletions cut 4 bases from V and 6 bases from J, with 9 bases between. The CDR3 is made up of 11 amino acids. Germline V gene data show CDR1 as SQVTM and CDR2 as ANQGSEA. The CDR3 is CSVGQGHGYTF. The CDR3 coding sequence is TGCAGCGTTGGGCAGGGGCATGGCTACACCTTC.

The chain uses TRBV18 and TRBJ1-4; unclear D gene. This CDR3 is built from 14 residues. Trimming stripped 5 bases from V and 0 bases from J, with 7 bases between. The germline CDR1 and CDR2 sequences are KGHSH and LQKENI. CDR3 sequence reads: CASSSGATNEKLFF. CDR3 nucleotide sequence: TGTGCCAGCTCATCTGGAGCAACTAATGAAAAACTGTTTTTT.

The chain is built from TRBV21-1 and TRBJ1-4. TRBV21-1 is an annotated pseudogene. The CDR3 contains 11 residues. The CDR3 coding sequence is TGTGCCAGCAGGCGCGATGAAAAACTGTTTTTT. Translated, it gives CASRRDEKLFF.

The table lists this clone with a few counts. The rearrangement links TRBV2 to TRBJ2-7; D ambiguous. The CDR3 length is 11 residues. Germline CDR1 reads SNHLY; CDR2 reads FYNNEI. Trimming stripped 6 bases from V and 6 bases from J, with 9 bases between. CDR3 DNA: TGTGCCAGCAGCCTGAGTTCCGAGCAGTACTTC. Translation gives CASSLSSEQYF.

J is TRBJ2-7 and V is TRBV11-1, with D perhaps TRBD1 (5 bases). CDR3 length: 14 amino acids. Trimming took 2 bases from V and 2 from J, leaving 10 bases between them. Germline CDR1 is SGHAT and CDR2 is FQDESV (reference sequence). CDR3 DNA: TGTGCCAGCAGCTTACGAGCAGGGACCTACGAGCAGTACTTC. Amino acids: CASSLRAGTYEQYF.

V gene TRBV18 combines with J gene TRBJ2-1; the D gene is possibly TRBD2 (6 bases). This CDR3 spans 12 amino acids. The germline gives CDR1 KGHSH, CDR2 LQKENI. V was pared by 2 bases and J by 9 bases, with 8 bases between. The CDR3 coding sequence is TGTGCCAGCTCACCAGGGGGGTTTGAGCAGTTCTTC. Protein sequence: CASSPGGFEQFF. Full variable domain (outside the CDR3, taken from reference TRBV18 and TRBJ2-1): NAGVMQNPRHLVRRRGQEARLRCSPMKGHSHVYWYRQLPEEGLKFMVYLQKENIIDESGMPKERFSAEFPKEGPSILRIQQVVRGDSAAYFCASSPGGFEQFFGPGTRLTVL.

This clone turned up a few times. The rearrangement uses TRBV4-2 and TRBJ2-3; the D gene is possibly TRBD2 (6 bases). With 0 bases removed from V and 2 bases from J, the gap between germline ends came to 9 bases. The CDR3 is 15 amino acids. Germline CDR1 LGHNA, CDR2 YNFKEQ. The CDR3 DNA reads TGTGCCAGCAGCCAAGAACGGCGGGACACAGATACGCAGTATTTT. Amino acid sequence: CASSQERRDTDTQYF.

This chain connects TRBV6-5 to TRBJ1-1; 7 nucleotides agree with TRBD1. Germline V gene sequence: CDR1 MNHEY, CDR2 SVGAGI. Unmatched junction bases numbered 10, after V lost 5 bases and J lost 7 bases. This CDR3 region has 14 residues. The CDR3 DNA follows: TGTGCCAGCAGTACTCCCAGGGGGTACAATGAAGCTTTCTTT. Translation: CASSTPRGYNEAFF.

This clone was seen only a few times. The chain is built from TRBV29-1 and TRBJ2-3; 8 bases are shared with TRBD2. V trimming: 1 base; J trimming: 5 bases; junction bases outside the gene matches: 8. The CDR3 is 15 residues long. The germline V gene encodes CDR1 SQVTM and CDR2 ANQGSEA. In nucleotides, the CDR3 is TGCAGCGTTGAAGGGATAGGGCTAGCGGGAGATACGCAGTATTTT. As protein: CSVEGIGLAGDTQYF.

The rearrangement joins TRBV4-2 to TRBJ2-1; 9 bases agree with TRBD2. Germline CDR1 and CDR2: LGHNA and YNFKEQ. This CDR3 is 17 amino acids long. The V segment lost 1 base and the J segment 8 bases; nucleotides outside the gene matches: 12. The CDR3 nucleotides read TGTGCCAGCAGCCAAGCTTCATGGGCGGGAGGGCCCGATGAGCAGTTCTTC. Residues: CASSQASWAGGPDEQFF.

The chain recombines TRBV18 with TRBJ2-7; maybe TRBD2 (6 bases). The V and J ends lost 5 bases and 6 bases respectively, with 20 bases between them. This CDR3 has 15 amino acids. CDR1 is KGHSH, CDR2 LQKENI, per germline. As DNA, the CDR3 is TGTGCCAGCTCATTAACGGGAGTGGCTCAGGGCGAGCAGTACTTC. This sequence encodes CASSLTGVAQGEQYF. Variable domain in full (rest from reference TRBV18 and TRBJ2-7): NAGVMQNPRHLVRRRGQEARLRCSPMKGHSHVYWYRQLPEEGLKFMVYLQKENIIDESGMPKERFSAEFPKEGPSILRIQQVVRGDSAAYFCASSLTGVAQGEQYFGPGTRLTVT.

This clone showed up just a few times. V usage is TRBV30 and J usage is TRBJ1-1; 8 bases fit TRBD1. V shed 0 bases and J 1 base; nucleotides not matched to a gene: 4. The CDR3 contains 15 residues. CDR1 is GTSNPN and CDR2 is SVGIG in the germline V gene (reference sequence). Here the CDR3 DNA reads TGTGCCTGGAGTGTACTAGGGACAGGGAACACTGAAGCTTTCTTT. The encoded protein is CAWSVLGTGNTEAFF.

This clone appeared a few times. The chain uses TRBV2 and TRBJ1-2; 9 nucleotides align to TRBD1. The germline V gene has CDR1 SNHLY and CDR2 FYNNEI. J was trimmed by 3 bases and V by 10 bases; bases with no gene match: 9. The CDR3 spans 14 residues. The chain's CDR3 is CATQQGAGYYGYTF. For the CDR3, the DNA is TGTGCCACTCAACAGGGGGCTGGGTACTATGGCTACACCTTC.

V and J are TRBV5-1 and TRBJ2-1; 14 bases are shared with TRBD2. Germline trimming cut 0 bases from V and 6 bases from J; bases unmatched to any gene: 5. This CDR3 contains 17 residues. The V gene's germline CDR1 is SGHRS and CDR2 YFSETQ. CDR3 nucleotides: TGCGCCAGCAGCTTGGAATTTGGACTAGCGGGAGGCAATGAGCAGTTCTTC. Its translation is CASSLEFGLAGGNEQFF. Combining the CDR3 with reference TRBV5-1 and TRBJ2-1 gives the whole variable domain KAGVTQTPRYLIKTRGQQVTLSCSPISGHRSVSWYQQTPGQGLQFLFEYFSETQRNKGNFPGRFSGRQFSNSRSEMNVSTLELGDSALYLCASSLEFGLAGGNEQFFGPGTRLTVL.